The 22 T cell receptor beta chains presented below share a single source sample, sequenced in a study of glioma-infiltrating T cells. The iRepertoire nested amplicon-rescue multiplex PCR amplified TCR alpha and beta CDR3s from RNA. TCRdb passed the multiplex PCR reads through MiXCR, listing each CDR3 protein once. The sample includes 400,000 or so distinct CDR3 sequences, roughly two fifths of them seen just once. Sequencing was done on a sample of glioma tissue, nonneoplastic brain tissue, or PBMCs (not recorded which). The receptor set was obtained from a human donor with low-grade glioma or glioblastoma, undergoing nonglioma brain surgery, or in good health (not recorded which).

The chain carries TRBV5-1 and TRBJ1-3; D is unresolved. Germline V gives CDR1 SGHRS, CDR2 YFSETQ. The CDR3 is 16 residues long. V was clipped by 0 bases and J by 0 bases, with 10 bases between them. The CDR3 nucleotides are TGCGCCAGCAGCTTGGCTGGCAGGAACTCTGGAAACACCATATATTTT. Its translation is CASSLAGRNSGNTIYF.

The chain employs TRBV10-3 and TRBJ1-5; 9 nucleotides match TRBD1. Germline trimming cut 10 bases from V and 2 bases from J; bases unmatched to any gene: 9. The CDR3 totals 15 residues. From germline, CDR1 is ENHRY and CDR2 SYGVKD. The CDR3 region has the DNA TGTGCCACCACTCAGGACAGGGGTGGCAATCAGCCCCAGCATTTT. This encodes CATTQDRGGNQPQHF.

Written as DNA, the CDR3 is TGCGCCAGCAGCTTGACCACCGCAGGGGATGGCTACACCTTC. This translates into CASSLTTAGDGYTF. V and J are TRBV5-1 and TRBJ1-2, with D possibly matching TRBD1 (6 bases). The germline gives CDR1 SGHRS, CDR2 YFSETQ. CDR3 length: 14 amino acids. V lost 1 base and J lost 6, with 13 bases in between.

A note on this clonotype: The germline gene is not matched at one end of the junction; a read error may be the cause. V usage is TRBV10-3 and J usage is TRBJ2-5; D may be TRBD1 (5 bases). From germline, CDR1 is ENHRY and CDR2 SYGVKD. The CDR3 length is 16 residues. DNA for the CDR3: TGTGCCATCAGTGAGTCCTCGCCAGGGTCTAAGGAGACCCTGTACTTC. It yields the protein CAISESSPGSKETLYF.

This clonotype was picked up many times. The chain combines TRBV7-2 with TRBJ1-2, with D hard to call. There are 14 residues in the CDR3. The V and J ends lost 0 bases and 2 bases respectively, with 7 bases between them. CDR1 is SGHTA and CDR2 is FQGNSA in the germline V gene. DNA for the CDR3: TGTGCCAGCAGCTTAGCCAGCTACAACTATGGCTACACCTTC. Protein: CASSLASYNYGYTF. Full variable domain (outside the CDR3, taken from reference TRBV7-2 and TRBJ1-2): GAGVSQSPSNKVTEKGKDVELRCDPISGHTALYWYRQSLGQGLEFLIYFQGNSAPDKSGLPSDRFSAERTGGSVSTLTIQRTQQEDSAVYLCASSLASYNYGYTFGSGTRLTVV.

This clonotype was counted a few times. This chain joins TRBV2 and TRBJ2-1, with 10 nucleotides matching TRBD2. This CDR3 contains 20 residues. Unmatched junction bases numbered 18, after V lost 7 bases and J lost 0 bases. Germline V gives CDR1 SNHLY, CDR2 FYNNEI. The CDR3: CASNWARTSGTPSSYNEQFF. DNA of the CDR3: TGTGCCAGCAATTGGGCGCGGACTAGCGGAACCCCGAGCTCCTACAATGAGCAGTTCTTC. Full variable domain (rest looked up from reference TRBV2 and TRBJ2-1): EPEVTQTPSHQVTQMGQEVILRCVPISNHLYFYWYRQILGQKVEFLVSFYNNEISEKSEIFDDQFSVERPDGSNFTLKIRSTKLEDSAMYFCASNWARTSGTPSSYNEQFFGPGTRLTVL.

This chain links TRBV28 with TRBJ2-3; tentative D call: TRBD2 (6 bases). The germline V and J ends were trimmed by 2 bases and 2 bases, with 8 bases remaining between them. The CDR3 is 14 amino acids. Looked up from germline, CDR1 is MDHEN and CDR2 is SYDVKM. The CDR3 spells CASSLPDYTDTQYF. For the CDR3, the DNA is TGTGCCAGCAGTTTACCGGACTACACAGATACGCAGTATTTT.

The chain is built from TRBV4-1 and TRBJ2-3; 12 positions match TRBD2. CDR1 and CDR2 from the germline V gene are MGHRA and YSYEKL. V gave up 4 bases and J gave up 5 bases; unmatched junction bases: 10. There are 17 residues in the CDR3. The CDR3 here is CASSPTTSGRYGDTQYF. Written as DNA, the CDR3 is TGCGCCAGCAGCCCCACGACTAGCGGGAGATATGGAGATACGCAGTATTTT.

The chain has TRBV7-2 and TRBJ1-5, with a possible D match to TRBD1 (5 bases). V shed 3 bases and J shed 7 bases, with 10 bases lying between them. CDR3 size: 13 residues. CDR1 and CDR2 from the germline V gene are SGHTA and FQGNSA. The CDR3 coding sequence is TGTGCCAGCAGCTTTGCAGGGTACCAGCCCCAGCATTTT. This translates into CASSFAGYQPQHF.

The chain employs TRBV18 and TRBJ2-7; D uncertain. V lost 2 bases, J lost 2 bases, and 19 bases lay in between. CDR1 is KGHSH, CDR2 LQKENI, per germline. There are 17 residues in the CDR3. DNA of the CDR3: TGTGCCAGCTCACCAAATTCCGGCACCTGGACCCCCTACGAGCAGTACTTC. It yields the protein CASSPNSGTWTPYEQYF.

This clonotype has a handful of counts. The chain employs TRBV4-1 and TRBJ2-1; 7 nucleotides match TRBD2. This CDR3 is 15 amino acids long. Unmatched junction bases numbered 6, after V lost 1 base and J lost 6 bases. Germline CDR1 reads MGHRA; CDR2 reads YSYEKL. CDR3: CASSQGEGRSNEQFF. In DNA, the CDR3 is TGCGCCAGCAGCCAAGGGGAGGGTCGCAGCAATGAGCAGTTCTTC.

This clonotype has a handful of counts. The chain carries TRBV4-2 and TRBJ2-2; tentative D call: TRBD1 (5 bases). Between the trimmed V and J ends, which lost 0 bases and 1 base, there was a span of 12 bases. There are 17 residues in the CDR3. The V gene's germline CDR1 is LGHNA and CDR2 YNFKEQ. The CDR3 spells CASSQDGADKNTGELFF. As DNA, the CDR3 is TGTGCCAGCAGCCAAGATGGGGCAGACAAGAACACCGGGGAGCTGTTTTTT.

The chain couples TRBV7-3 to TRBJ2-1; D is uncertain. Germline V CDR1 and CDR2: SGHTA, FQGTGA. V lost 5 bases to trimming and J lost 8 bases, with 13 bases between them. There are 13 residues in the CDR3. The CDR3 sequence is CASSPEWGDEQFF. In DNA, the CDR3 is TGTGCCAGCAGCCCTGAGTGGGGTGATGAGCAGTTCTTC.

Concerning this clonotype: This clone may be a read error of a much larger clone one base away. V is TRBV28 and J is TRBJ2-3; TRBD2 is a possible D gene (6 bases). Germline-derived CDR1 and CDR2 are MDHEN and SYDVKM. This CDR3 comprises 15 residues. V was shortened by 10 bases and J by 5 bases, with 22 bases between the two germline ends. This CDR3 is CANSPEGRPGDTQYF. In DNA, the CDR3 is TGTGCCAACAGCCCGGAGGGGCGGCCCGGAGATACGCAGTATTTT.

This clonotype was counted at least ten times. The chain is built from TRBV6-1 and TRBJ2-7; D is perhaps TRBD2 (6 bases). The germline V and J ends were trimmed by 10 bases and 1 base, with 14 bases remaining between them. Germline CDR1 reads MNHNS; CDR2 reads SASEGT. The CDR3 contains 13 residues. The CDR3 bases are TGTGCCACCTCCTTTAGCGGATCCTACGAGCAGTACTTC. It specifies CATSFSGSYEQYF.

This chain connects TRBV4-1 to TRBJ2-1; 9 bases map to TRBD2. After removal of 4 bases from V and 4 bases from J, the junction contained 8 bases not matched to a gene. Germline loops: CDR1 MGHRA, CDR2 YSYEKL. CDR3 length: 16 residues. The CDR3 region has the DNA TGCGCCAGCAGCCTTACCGGGACTAGCAGATACAATGAGCAGTTCTTC. This translates into CASSLTGTSRYNEQFF.

This clonotype was detected only a few times. The V gene is TRBV5-1, the J gene TRBJ2-1; 7 bases are shared with TRBD1. Germline V lookup: CDR1 SGHRS, CDR2 YFSETQ. V shed 5 bases and J 0 bases; nucleotides not matched to a gene: 2. The CDR3 totals 14 residues. CDR3 coding DNA: TGCGCCAGCAGGGACAGGAGCTCCTACAATGAGCAGTTCTTC. Translated, it gives CASRDRSSYNEQFF.

The chain employs TRBV12-3 or TRBV12-4 and TRBJ1-2; TRBD1 agrees at 7 bases. V trimming: 5 bases; J trimming: 7 bases; junction bases outside the gene matches: 4. This CDR3 has 12 amino acids. The CDR3 sequence: CASSPGGAGYTF. The CDR3 DNA reads as TGTGCCAGCAGTCCAGGGGGTGCTGGCTACACCTTC.

The rearrangement joins TRBV12-3 or TRBV12-4 to TRBJ2-7; 7 positions agree with TRBD1. V shed 5 bases and J 0 bases; nucleotides not matched to a gene: 7. There are 15 residues in the CDR3. The chain's CDR3 is CASSRRTGRSYEQYF. In nucleotides, the CDR3 is TGTGCCAGCAGTCGACGGACAGGTCGCTCCTACGAGCAGTACTTC.

The chain has TRBV15 and TRBJ1-2; D gene uncertain. Trimming shortened V by 0 bases and J by 5 bases, and 22 bases separated the two germline ends. This CDR3 is built from 18 residues. CDR1 and CDR2 from the germline V gene are LNHNV and YYDKDF (reference sequence). Here the CDR3 DNA reads TGTGCCACCAGCAGAGATATGGCCGCCTTGGGGTTAATGTATGGCTACACCTTC. Translating it yields CATSRDMAALGLMYGYTF.

The V call is TRBV3-1, the J call TRBJ2-1, with 10 bases fitting TRBD2. The CDR3 is made up of 20 amino acids. Germline loops: CDR1 LGHDT, CDR2 YNNKEL (reference sequence). V lost 3 bases, J lost 4 bases, and 18 bases stayed unmatched. The CDR3 protein is CASSHKQGTGTSDMYNEQFF. In DNA form, the CDR3 reads TGTGCCAGCAGCCATAAACAGGGGACCGGGACTAGCGACATGTACAATGAGCAGTTCTTC.

This clonotype was found a few times. The gene calls are TRBV28 and TRBJ1-2, with TRBD1 identical over 8 bases. Germline assignment: CDR1 MDHEN and CDR2 SYDVKM. Trimming removed 6 bases from V and 7 bases from J; junction bases left unmatched: 10. The CDR3 loop spans 14 amino acids. In nucleotides, the CDR3 is TGTGCCAGCAGACCCGGACAGGGTACGGGTGGCTACACCTTC. As protein: CASRPGQGTGGYTF.